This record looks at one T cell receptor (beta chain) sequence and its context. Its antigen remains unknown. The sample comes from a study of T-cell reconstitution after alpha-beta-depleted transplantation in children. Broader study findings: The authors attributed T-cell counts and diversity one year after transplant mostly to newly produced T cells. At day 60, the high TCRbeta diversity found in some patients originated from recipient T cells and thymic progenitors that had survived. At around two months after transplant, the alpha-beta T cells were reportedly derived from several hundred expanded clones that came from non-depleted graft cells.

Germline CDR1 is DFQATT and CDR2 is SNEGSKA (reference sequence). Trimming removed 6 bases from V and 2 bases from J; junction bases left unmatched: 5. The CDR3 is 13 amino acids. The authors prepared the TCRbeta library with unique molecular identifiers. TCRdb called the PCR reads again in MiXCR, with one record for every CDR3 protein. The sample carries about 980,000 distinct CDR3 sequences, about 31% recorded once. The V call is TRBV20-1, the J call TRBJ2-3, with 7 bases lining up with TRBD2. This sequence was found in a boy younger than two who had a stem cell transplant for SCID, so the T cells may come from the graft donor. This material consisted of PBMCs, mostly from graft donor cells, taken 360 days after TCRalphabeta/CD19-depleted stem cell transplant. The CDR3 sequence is CSAAGDATDTQYF. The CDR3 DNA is TGCAGTGCCGCGGGGGACGCCACAGATACGCAGTATTTT.